This T cell receptor beta chain was found in a study of Graves' ophthalmopathy and Graves' hyperthyroidism. RNA transcripts yielded amplified TCR beta CDR3 regions. HTBI primers were used in a first-round RT-PCR, which preceded a second-round multiplex PCR. TCRdb re-called the multiplex PCR reads through MiXCR, storing one row per CDR3 protein. The table lists about 550,000 distinct CDR3 sequences, approximately 35% of them singletons. Comments on this clonotype: Mismatch with germline at one junction end may stem from a read error.

The receptor was isolated from an adult man with Graves' hyperthyroidism. Sequences were obtained from peripheral blood or thyroid tissue (not recorded which).

The CDR3 nucleotides read TGTGCCAGCACCACAAGACAGGGGTACGGGCAGTACTTC. Its translation is CASTTRQGYGQYF. The rearrangement joins TRBV7-9 to TRBJ2-7; the match to TRBD1 covers 8 bases. Germline V CDR1 and CDR2: SEHNR, FQNEAQ (reference sequence). CDR3 length: 13 amino acids.